This T cell receptor beta chain was profiled in a study of OX40 agonist ivuxolimab in advanced cancers. Study-level background: Administration of intravenous ivuxolimab to patients occurred every 2 weeks at 0.01 to 10 mg/kg. The dose-escalation cohort had hepatocellular carcinoma, melanoma, renal cell or head and neck cancer. Study-level results: At 0.1 to 3.0 mg/kg and by week 6, CD4+ and CD8+ T cells in the blood had expanded clonally.

Sequencing was performed with immunoSEQ multiplex PCR; in TCRdb, only in-frame clones are kept and a portion is missing. The sample lists about 48,000 clones, roughly 84% seen once, with around 1.1% in the top ten. The CDR3 covers 15 residues. After removal of 2 bases from V and 4 bases from J, the junction contained 7 bases not matched to a gene. The germline CDR1 and CDR2 sequences are GTSNPN and SVGIG (reference sequence). In the case of this clone: The antigen is undetermined.

This TCR derives from an adult with an advanced solid tumor such as melanoma, head and neck, liver or kidney cancer. The chain recombines TRBV30 with TRBJ2-1; 8 bases map to TRBD2. The sequencing used CD4+ or CD8+ T cells sorted from blood, collected in a trial of the OX40 agonist ivuxolimab. Written as DNA, the CDR3 is TGTGCCTGGAGTACTAGCGGAGGGGGTTACAATGAGCAGTTCTTC. Its translation: CAWSTSGGGYNEQFF.